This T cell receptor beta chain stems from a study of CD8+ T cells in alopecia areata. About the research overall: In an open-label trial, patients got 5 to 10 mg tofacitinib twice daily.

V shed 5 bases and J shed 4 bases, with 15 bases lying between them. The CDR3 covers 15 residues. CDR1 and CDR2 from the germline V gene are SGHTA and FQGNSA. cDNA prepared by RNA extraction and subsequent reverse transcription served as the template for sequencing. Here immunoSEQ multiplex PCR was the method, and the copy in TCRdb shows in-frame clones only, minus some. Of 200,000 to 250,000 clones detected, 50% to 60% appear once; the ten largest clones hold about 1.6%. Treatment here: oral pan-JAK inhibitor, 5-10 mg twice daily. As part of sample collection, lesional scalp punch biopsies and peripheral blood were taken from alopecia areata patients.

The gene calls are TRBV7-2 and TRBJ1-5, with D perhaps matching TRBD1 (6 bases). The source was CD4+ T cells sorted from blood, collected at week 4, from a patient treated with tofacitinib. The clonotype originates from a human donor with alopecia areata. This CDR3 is CASSLQQGYNQPQHF. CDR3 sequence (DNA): TGTGCCAGCAGCCTCCAACAGGGCTATAATCAGCCCCAGCATTTT. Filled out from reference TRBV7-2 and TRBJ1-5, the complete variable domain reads GAGVSQSPSNKVTEKGKDVELRCDPISGHTALYWYRQSLGQGLEFLIYFQGNSAPDKSGLPSDRFSAERTGGSVSTLTIQRTQQEDSAVYLCASSLQQGYNQPQHFGDGTRLSIL.